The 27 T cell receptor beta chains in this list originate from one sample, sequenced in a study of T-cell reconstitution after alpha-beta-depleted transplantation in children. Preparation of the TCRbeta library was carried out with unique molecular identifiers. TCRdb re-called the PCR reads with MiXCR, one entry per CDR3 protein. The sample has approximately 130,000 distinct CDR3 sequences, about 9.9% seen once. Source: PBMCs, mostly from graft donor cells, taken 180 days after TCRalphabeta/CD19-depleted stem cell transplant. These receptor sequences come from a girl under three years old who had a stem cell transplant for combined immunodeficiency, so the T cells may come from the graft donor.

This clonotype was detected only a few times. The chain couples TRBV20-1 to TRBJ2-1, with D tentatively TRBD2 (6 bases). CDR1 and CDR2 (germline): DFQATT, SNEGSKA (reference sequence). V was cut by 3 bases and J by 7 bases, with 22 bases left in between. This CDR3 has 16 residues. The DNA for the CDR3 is TGCAGTGCTAGCCCCTTTAGCGGTTGGGGGAGTAATGAGCAGTTCTTC. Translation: CSASPFSGWGSNEQFF.

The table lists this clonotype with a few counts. The CDR3 is CATREGATDTQYF. The DNA of the CDR3 is TGTGCCACCAGGGAGGGCGCCACAGATACGCAGTATTTT. The chain joins TRBV24-1 to TRBJ2-3; perhaps TRBD2 as D (6 bases). The V and J ends lost 7 bases and 2 bases respectively, with 9 bases between them. The length of the CDR3 is 13 residues. CDR1 and CDR2 from the germline V gene are KGHDR and SFDVKD.

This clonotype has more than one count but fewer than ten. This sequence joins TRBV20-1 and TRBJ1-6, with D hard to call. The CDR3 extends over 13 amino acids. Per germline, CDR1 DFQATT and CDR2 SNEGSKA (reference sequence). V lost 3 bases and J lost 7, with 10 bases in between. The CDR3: CSASFRGNSPLHF. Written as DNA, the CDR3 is TGCAGTGCTAGTTTTCGGGGAAATTCACCCCTCCACTTT.

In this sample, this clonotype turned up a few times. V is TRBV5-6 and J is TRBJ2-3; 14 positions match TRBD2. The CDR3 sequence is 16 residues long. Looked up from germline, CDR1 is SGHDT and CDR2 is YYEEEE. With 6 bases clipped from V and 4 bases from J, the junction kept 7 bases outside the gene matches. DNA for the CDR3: TGTGCCAGCACCGACGGACTAGCGGGGGGCCCAGATACGCAGTATTTT. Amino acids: CASTDGLAGGPDTQYF.

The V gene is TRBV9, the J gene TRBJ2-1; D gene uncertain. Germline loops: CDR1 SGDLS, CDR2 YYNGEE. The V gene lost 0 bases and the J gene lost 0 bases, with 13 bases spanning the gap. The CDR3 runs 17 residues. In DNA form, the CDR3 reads TGTGCCAGCAGCGTAGCCCCAGGTTTTACCTCCTACAATGAGCAGTTCTTC. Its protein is CASSVAPGFTSYNEQFF.

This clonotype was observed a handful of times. CDR3 protein: CSVEGASGRWETQYF. CDR3 DNA sequence: TGCAGCGTTGAAGGTGCTAGCGGGAGATGGGAGACCCAGTACTTC. The chain has TRBV29-1 and TRBJ2-5, with TRBD2 matching over 10 bases. In germline, CDR1 is SQVTM, CDR2 ANQGSEA. V lost 1 base to trimming and J lost 5 bases; unmatched junction nucleotides: 7. The CDR3 loop spans 15 amino acids.

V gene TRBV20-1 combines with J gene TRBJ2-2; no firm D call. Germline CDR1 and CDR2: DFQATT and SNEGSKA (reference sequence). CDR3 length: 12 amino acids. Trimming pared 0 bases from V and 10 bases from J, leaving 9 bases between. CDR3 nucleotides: TGCAGTGCTAGAGATCCCTGGTTGGAGCTGTTTTTT. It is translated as CSARDPWLELFF.

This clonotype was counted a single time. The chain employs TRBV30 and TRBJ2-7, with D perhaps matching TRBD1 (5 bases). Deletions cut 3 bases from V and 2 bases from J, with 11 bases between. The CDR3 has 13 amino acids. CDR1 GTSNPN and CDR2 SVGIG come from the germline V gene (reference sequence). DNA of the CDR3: TGTGCCTGGAGGCCAAGGGGCCCCTACGAGCAGTACTTC. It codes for CAWRPRGPYEQYF.

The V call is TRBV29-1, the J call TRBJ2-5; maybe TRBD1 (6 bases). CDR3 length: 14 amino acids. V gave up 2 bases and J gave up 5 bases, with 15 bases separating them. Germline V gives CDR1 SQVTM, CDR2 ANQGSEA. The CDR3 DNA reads TGCAGCGTTGAAATTCCCGGACAGAGGGAGACCCAGTACTTC. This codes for CSVEIPGQRETQYF.

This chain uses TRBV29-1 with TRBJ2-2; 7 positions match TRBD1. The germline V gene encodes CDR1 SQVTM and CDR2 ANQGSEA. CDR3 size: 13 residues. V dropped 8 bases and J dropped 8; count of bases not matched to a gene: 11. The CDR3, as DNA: TGCAGCACATGGGATCCGGGACAGGGGGAGCTGTTTTTT. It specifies CSTWDPGQGELFF.

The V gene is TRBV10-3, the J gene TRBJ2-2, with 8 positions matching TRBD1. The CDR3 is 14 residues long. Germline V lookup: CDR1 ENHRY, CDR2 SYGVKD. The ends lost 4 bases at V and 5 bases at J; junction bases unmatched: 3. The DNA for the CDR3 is TGTGCCATCAGTGGGACAGGGTTTACCGGGGAGCTGTTTTTT. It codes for CAISGTGFTGELFF.

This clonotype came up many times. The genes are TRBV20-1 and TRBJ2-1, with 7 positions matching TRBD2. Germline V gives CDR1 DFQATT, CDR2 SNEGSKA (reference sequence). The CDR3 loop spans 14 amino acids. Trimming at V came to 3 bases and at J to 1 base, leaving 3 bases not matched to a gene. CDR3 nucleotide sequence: TGCAGTGCTAGCACGGGGGGTTCCTACAATGAGCAGTTCTTC. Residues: CSASTGGSYNEQFF.

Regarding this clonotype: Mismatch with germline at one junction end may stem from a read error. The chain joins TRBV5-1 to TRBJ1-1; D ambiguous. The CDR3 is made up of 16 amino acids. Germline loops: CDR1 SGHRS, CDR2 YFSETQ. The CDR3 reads CASSLGSVSGRTVAFF. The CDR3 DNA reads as TGCGCCAGCAGCTTGGGATCCGTATCTGGTAGGACTGTAGCTTTCTTT.

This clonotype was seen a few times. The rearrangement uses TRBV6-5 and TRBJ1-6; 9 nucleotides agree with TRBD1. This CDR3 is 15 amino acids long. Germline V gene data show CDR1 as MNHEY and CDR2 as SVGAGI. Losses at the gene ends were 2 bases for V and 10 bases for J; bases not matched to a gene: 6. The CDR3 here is CASSYIQGAGSPLHF. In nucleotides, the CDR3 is TGTGCCAGCAGTTACATACAGGGGGCGGGATCACCCCTCCACTTT.

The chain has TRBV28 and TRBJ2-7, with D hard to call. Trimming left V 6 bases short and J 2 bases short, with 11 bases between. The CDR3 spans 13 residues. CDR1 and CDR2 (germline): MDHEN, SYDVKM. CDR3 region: CASRLLLTYEQYF. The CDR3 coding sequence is TGTGCCAGCAGATTACTACTTACCTACGAGCAGTACTTC.

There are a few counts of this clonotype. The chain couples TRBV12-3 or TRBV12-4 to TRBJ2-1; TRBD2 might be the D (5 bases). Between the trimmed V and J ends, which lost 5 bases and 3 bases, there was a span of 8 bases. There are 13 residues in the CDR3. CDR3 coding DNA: TGTGCCAGCAGTCATGGACTCTACAATGAGCAGTTCTTC. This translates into CASSHGLYNEQFF.

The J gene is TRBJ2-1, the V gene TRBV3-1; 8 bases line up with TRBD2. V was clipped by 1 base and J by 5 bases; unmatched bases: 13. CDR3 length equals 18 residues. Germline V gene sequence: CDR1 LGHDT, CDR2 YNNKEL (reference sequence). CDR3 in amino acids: CASSQGGMFGGAHNEQFF. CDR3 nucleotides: TGTGCCAGCAGCCAAGGAGGGATGTTCGGGGGGGCCCACAATGAGCAGTTCTTC.

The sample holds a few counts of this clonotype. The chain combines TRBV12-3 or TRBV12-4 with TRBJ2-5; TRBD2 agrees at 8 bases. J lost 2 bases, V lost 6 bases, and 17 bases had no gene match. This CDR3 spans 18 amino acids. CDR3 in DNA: TGTGCCAGCAGCCTTTCCTACGGGACTAGAGGAGGACAAGAGACCCAGTACTTC. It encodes CASSLSYGTRGGQETQYF.

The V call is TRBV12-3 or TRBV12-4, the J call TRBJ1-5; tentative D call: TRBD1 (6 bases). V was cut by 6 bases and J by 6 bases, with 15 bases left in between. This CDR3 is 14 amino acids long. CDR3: CASSRAQGSQPQHF. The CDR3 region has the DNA TGTGCCAGCAGCCGAGCACAGGGTAGTCAGCCCCAGCATTTT.

The CDR3 here is CASSLVLYEQYF. The CDR3 DNA reads TGTGCCAGCAGTTTGGTACTCTACGAGCAGTACTTC. The rearrangement uses TRBV12-3 or TRBV12-4 and TRBJ2-7; D unresolved. The CDR3 is made up of 12 amino acids. The germline V and J ends were trimmed by 3 bases and 3 bases, with 6 bases remaining between them.

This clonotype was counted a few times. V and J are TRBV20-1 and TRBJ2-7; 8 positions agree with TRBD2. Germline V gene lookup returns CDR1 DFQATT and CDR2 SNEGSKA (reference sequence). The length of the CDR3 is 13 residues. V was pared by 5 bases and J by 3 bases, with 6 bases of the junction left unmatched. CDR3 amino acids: CSAALAGHYEQYF. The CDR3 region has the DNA TGCAGTGCTGCGCTAGCGGGCCACTACGAGCAGTACTTC.

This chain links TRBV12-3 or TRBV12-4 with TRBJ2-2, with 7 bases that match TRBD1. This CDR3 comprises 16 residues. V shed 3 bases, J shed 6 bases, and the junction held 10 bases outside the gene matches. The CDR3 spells CASSFETGELSGELFF. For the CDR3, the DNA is TGTGCCAGCAGTTTCGAAACAGGGGAGCTTTCCGGGGAGCTGTTTTTT.

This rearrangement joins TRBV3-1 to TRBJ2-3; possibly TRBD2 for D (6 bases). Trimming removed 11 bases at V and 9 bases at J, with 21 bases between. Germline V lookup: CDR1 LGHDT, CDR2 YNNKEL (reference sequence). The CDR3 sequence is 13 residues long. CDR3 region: CAWSGGTPKTQYF. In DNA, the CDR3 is TGTGCCTGGAGTGGCGGGACTCCTAAAACGCAGTATTTT.

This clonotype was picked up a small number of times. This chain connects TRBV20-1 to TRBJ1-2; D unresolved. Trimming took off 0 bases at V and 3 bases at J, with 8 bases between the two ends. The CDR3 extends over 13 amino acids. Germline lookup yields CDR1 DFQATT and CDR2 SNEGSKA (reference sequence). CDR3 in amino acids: CSARDQADYGYTF. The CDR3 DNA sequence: TGCAGTGCTAGAGATCAGGCGGACTATGGCTACACCTTC.

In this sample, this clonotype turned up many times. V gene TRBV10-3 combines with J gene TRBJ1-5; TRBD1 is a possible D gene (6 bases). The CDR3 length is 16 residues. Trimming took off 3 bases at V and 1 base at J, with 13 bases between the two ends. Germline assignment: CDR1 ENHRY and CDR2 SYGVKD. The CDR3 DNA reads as TGTGCCATCAGTGAATTCAGGGGAGCGAGCAATCAGCCCCAGCATTTT. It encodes CAISEFRGASNQPQHF.

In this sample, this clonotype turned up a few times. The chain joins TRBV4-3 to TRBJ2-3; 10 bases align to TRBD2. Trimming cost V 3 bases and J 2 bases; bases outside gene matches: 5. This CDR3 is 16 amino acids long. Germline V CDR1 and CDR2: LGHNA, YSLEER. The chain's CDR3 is CASSQLGLANTDTQYF. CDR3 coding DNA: TGCGCCAGCAGCCAGTTGGGACTAGCGAACACAGATACGCAGTATTTT.

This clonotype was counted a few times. In nucleotides, the CDR3 is TGTGCCAGCAGTTGGGCCTTTACCGGCGAGCAGTACTTC. Its translation: CASSWAFTGEQYF. The chain combines TRBV27 with TRBJ2-7; D is uncertain. The germline V gene has CDR1 MNHEY and CDR2 SMNVEV (reference sequence). The CDR3 runs 13 residues. The V end was cut by 4 bases, the J end by 6 bases, with 13 bases between.